Sequencing of this TCR beta chain was carried out in a study of shared clonotypes between healthy human individuals. A note on this clone: Its antigen remains unidentified.

Sequencing was performed with immunoSEQ multiplex PCR; in TCRdb, only in-frame clones are kept and a portion is missing. This table holds 1.5 million to 1.9 million clones, under 99% found once. Points from the study as a whole: Sharing across four donors was seen in 5% to 5.5% of naive CD4 clonotypes.

The CDR3 contains 19 residues. The junction had 15 bases not matched to a gene; V was cut back by 1 base and J by 4 bases. Germline V gene data show CDR1 as SQVTM and CDR2 as ANQGSEA. The chain links TRBV29-1 to TRBJ2-3; the match to TRBD2 covers 12 bases. The sequencing sample was made of naive CD4+ T cells sorted from blood. Regarding subset: CD45RA+ positively selected. This receptor was taken from a man aged 25 to 40 in good health. The CDR3 loop reads CSVEVGLAGTIRGADTQYF. The CDR3 DNA reads as TGCAGCGTTGAAGTCGGACTAGCGGGAACGATACGAGGGGCAGATACGCAGTATTTT.